This is a list of T cell receptor beta chains from one sample in a study of blood T cell repertoires in COVID-19. TCRdb's table, derived via immunoSEQ multiplex PCR, lists solely in-frame clones and lacks some. The sample lists roughly 81,000 clones; around nine tenths were seen once. Specimen: peripheral blood. The receptors come from a man younger than 40 with acute or convalescent COVID-19. Both conserved end residues are part of each CDR3. D genes are given only for firm matches. Some rows mark clone size as missing; the rest say once, few, many or name a class of expanded clone.

v_call,cdr3_length,clone_size,d_call,j_call,cdr3_aa,cdr3_nt
TRBV4-2,13,-,TRBD1,TRBJ1-1,CASGQGSGTEAFF,TGTGCCAGCGGACAGGGTTCGGGTACTGAAGCTTTCTTT
TRBV5-1,15,-,TRBD1,TRBJ1-1,CASSRQGSGNTEAFF,TGCGCCAGCAGCCGACAGGGTAGCGGGAACACTGAAGCTTTCTTT
TRBV4-1,15,-,-,TRBJ2-6,CASRSTGNAANVLTF,TGCGCCAGCAGATCAACGGGGAACGCGGCCAACGTCCTGACTTTC
TRBV30,11,-,-,TRBJ2-1,CAWSVLYEQFF,TGTGCCTGGAGTGTACTATATGAGCAGTTCTTC
TRBV6-5,13,-,-,TRBJ2-7,CASSYDSSYEQYF,TGTGCCAGCAGTTACGACAGCTCCTACGAGCAGTACTTC
TRBV11-3,20,-,TRBD1,TRBJ1-3,CASSLVQSGTGGISGNTIYF,TGTGCCAGCAGCCTTGTCCAGTCCGGGACAGGGGGCATCTCTGGAAACACCATATATTTT
TRBV9,15,few,-,TRBJ2-7,CASSVGSGQEYEQYF,TGTGCCAGCAGCGTAGGCTCTGGACAAGAATACGAGCAGTACTTC
TRBV29-1,13,-,TRBD2,TRBJ2-1,CSAEKREWVEQFF,TGCAGCGCCGAAAAGCGGGAGTGGGTTGAGCAGTTCTTC
TRBV2,15,-,-,TRBJ2-2,CASSDETGRSGELFF,TGTGCCAGCAGTGACGAGACAGGTCGGTCCGGGGAGCTGTTTTTT
TRBV14,16,-,TRBD2,TRBJ2-3,CASSQGLAVNTDTQYF,TGTGCCAGCAGCCAAGGACTAGCGGTCAACACAGATACGCAGTATTTT
TRBV28,17,-,-,TRBJ1-1,CASTPIRGDIRTYEAFF,TGTGCCAGCACCCCCATCCGGGGAGATATAAGAACCTATGAAGCTTTCTTT
TRBV29-1,22,-,TRBD2,TRBJ2-4,CSVPPQFREGRGPSEAKNIQYF,TGCAGCGTCCCACCTCAGTTTCGGGAGGGCCGCGGTCCGTCGGAAGCCAAAAACATTCAGTACTTC
TRBV6-5,14,-,TRBD1,TRBJ2-2,CASNRGQPTGELFF,TGTGCCAGCAATAGGGGACAGCCTACCGGGGAGCTGTTTTTT
TRBV19,12,-,TRBD1,TRBJ1-2,CASLDRAYGYTF,TGTGCCAGCCTAGACAGGGCCTATGGCTACACCTTC
TRBV25-1,12,-,TRBD2,TRBJ2-7,CASRSGRGEQYF,TGTGCCAGCAGGAGCGGGAGAGGCGAGCAGTACTTC
TRBV3-1/TRBV3-2,14,-,-,TRBJ1-6,CASSQGWGDSPLHF,TGTGCCAGCAGCCAAGGGTGGGGGGATTCACCCCTCCACTTT
TRBV10-3,15,-,-,TRBJ2-3,CAISEGAAGTDTQYF,TGTGCCATCAGTGAGGGCGCAGCGGGCACAGATACGCAGTATTTT
TRBV19,15,-,-,TRBJ2-7,CASSIGRGPQYEQYF,TGTGCCAGTAGTATAGGCAGGGGCCCCCAGTACGAGCAGTACTTC
TRBV24-1,17,-,-,TRBJ2-7,CATSDLHHGTSAEEQYF,TGTGCCACCAGTGATCTCCATCACGGTACCTCGGCGGAAGAGCAGTACTTC
TRBV7-9,13,-,-,TRBJ2-3,CASSRDWVGTQYF,TGTGCCAGCAGCCGGGACTGGGTTGGAACGCAGTATTTT
TRBV18,15,-,-,TRBJ2-7,CASSPGTTASYEQYF,TGTGCCAGCTCACCCGGGACAACGGCTTCCTACGAGCAGTACTTC
TRBV5-8,16,-,TRBD2,TRBJ2-5,CASSLGKGTRGETQYF,TGTGCCAGCAGCCTTGGAAAGGGTACGCGGGGGGAGACCCAGTACTTC
TRBV11-2,17,-,TRBD2,TRBJ2-3,CASSRGLAGRNPDTQYF,TGTGCCAGCAGTCGCGGACTAGCGGGTCGGAACCCAGATACGCAGTATTTT
TRBV12-3/TRBV12-4,13,once,TRBD1,TRBJ1-4,CASSPGGLGKLFF,TGTGCCAGCAGTCCAGGGGGCCTCGGAAAACTGTTTTTT
TRBV18,18,-,TRBD1,TRBJ2-1,CASSPMVPGQGRRNEQFF,TGTGCCAGCTCACCGATGGTTCCGGGACAGGGGCGACGCAATGAGCAGTTCTTC
TRBV6-4,20,-,-,TRBJ1-3,CASSDSENPIQSSSGNTIYF,TGTGCCAGCAGTGACTCCGAGAACCCAATACAGTCGAGCTCTGGAAACACCATATATTTT
TRBV6-2/TRBV6-3,16,-,TRBD2,TRBJ2-1,CASSYPGVAGNNEQFF,TGTGCCAGCAGTTACCCCGGAGTAGCGGGGAACAATGAGCAGTTCTTC
TRBV7-9,14,few,TRBD2,TRBJ2-5,CASSSSGRGETQYF,TGTGCCAGCAGCTCCAGCGGGAGAGGAGAGACCCAGTACTTC
TRBV7-2,15,-,-,TRBJ2-1,CASSFDISSYNEQFF,TGTGCCAGCAGCTTCGACATAAGCTCCTACAATGAGCAGTTCTTC